This T cell receptor beta chain was found in a study of T cell changes during pregnancy in multiple sclerosis. Profiled with immunoSEQ multiplex PCR; TCRdb holds only in-frame clones, not every one. The sample lists fewer than 75,000 clones, 80% to 95% occurring once. The germline gives CDR1 SGHDT, CDR2 YYEEEE. The V gene end was trimmed by 4 bases and the J gene end by 3 bases; junction bases not matched to a gene: 6. This CDR3 spans 14 amino acids. The starting material was peripheral blood, obtained in the second trimester of pregnancy. The TCR comes from a female donor with multiple sclerosis, enrolled in a pregnancy study. This rearrangement joins TRBV5-6 to TRBJ1-1; 7 bases agree with TRBD1. The CDR3 region has the DNA TGTGCCAGCAGCCCGACAGGGATGGACACTGAAGCTTTCTTT. Its protein is CASSPTGMDTEAFF.